These T cell receptor beta chains were read from a single sample in a study of breast tumors, draining lymph nodes, adjacent tissues. TCRdb independently ran MiXCR on the multiplex PCR reads; one entry per CDR3 protein. The sample has roughly 260,000 distinct CDR3 sequences, more than 30% seen once. The sample taken for sequencing was axillary lymph node tissue. The receptors shown here come from a female donor with breast cancer. Some clones in this sample may be carry-over from other donors' samples. Both conserved end residues are part of each CDR3.

TRBJ1-2	TRBV16	CASSQDSDYGCTF
TRBJ1-3	TRBV12-3/TRBV12-4	CASTIRGVSGNTIYF
TRBJ2-3	TRBV20-1	CSAGDRGPTDTQYF
TRBJ2-1	TRBV6-2/TRBV6-3	CAAVRRGYNEQFF
TRBJ2-5	TRBV10-3	CATSKNEAQYF
TRBJ2-1	TRBV4-2	CASSVGSQNNEQFF
TRBJ2-1	TRBV2	CASSGWGFNEQFF
TRBJ1-4	TRBV10-3	CAALKGLSSGRENEKLFF
TRBJ2-7	TRBV18	CASSRGTYYEQYF
TRBJ2-7	TRBV6-1	CASSYLSGTGGRYEQYF
TRBJ2-1	TRBV5-1	CASSPTRTSGRVPYSYNEQFF
TRBJ2-7	TRBV5-4	CASSPRGGNSYEQYF
TRBJ2-7	TRBV11-3	CASSLQHSGVYEQYF
TRBJ2-7	TRBV5-1	CASSLTGAGQCF
TRBJ2-3	TRBV15	CATSRGLAGGTDTQYF
TRBJ2-5	TRBV5-8	CASSSATSGRGRQETQYF
TRBJ2-3	TRBV24-1	CATSVVSGTATTDTQYF
TRBJ1-2	TRBV7-8	CASSPGQGAGYTF
TRBJ2-1	TRBV19	CASIQANEQFF
TRBJ2-5	TRBV7-2	CASRVIETQYF
TRBJ1-4	TRBV2	CASTRTSGRGDEKLFF
TRBJ2-1	TRBV11-2	CASSFRLTRYNEQFF
TRBJ2-3	TRBV5-4	CASSLVQGLSTDTQYF
TRBJ2-1	TRBV6-5	CASSYGRQVGNEQFF
TRBJ1-5	TRBV20-1	CSARGGQSNQPQHF
TRBJ1-2	TRBV18	CASSPARTDSYGYTF
TRBJ1-3	TRBV29-1	CSVDEVSYGYTIYF
TRBJ1-6	TRBV19	CASSIGGNSPLHF
TRBJ2-7	TRBV19	CASSGPGQGVEQYF
TRBJ2-7	TRBV6-1	CASSQAVGRTYEQYF
TRBJ2-7	TRBV19	CASSILGQVPTYEQYF
TRBJ2-5	TRBV15	CATLDREGETQYF
TRBJ1-2	TRBV9	CASSVAWTGLSYGYTF
TRBJ2-1	TRBV24-1	CATSVRLGSSYNKQFF
TRBJ2-7	TRBV20-1	CSARQGTRREQYF
TRBJ2-1	TRBV11-3	CASSSRTSGRNRQSSYNEQFF
TRBJ2-2	TRBV7-3	CASSLMGSSGELFF
TRBJ1-2	TRBV2	CASTPISQPYGYTF
TRBJ2-7	TRBV9	CASSEGTGDAYEPYF
TRBJ2-7	TRBV5-8	CASSLGLAPAYEQYF
TRBJ1-5	TRBV19	CASSPNPRGNIQPQHF
TRBJ2-2	TRBV10-3	CAISEEAGELFF
TRBJ1-3	TRBV7-9	CASSLTGTTIYF
TRBJ2-3	TRBV27	CASSRAGGGTDTQYF
TRBJ2-1	TRBV6-5	CASSFGSGRANEQFF
TRBJ1-6	TRBV7-9	CASSLGAPGYNSPLHF
TRBJ2-7	TRBV30	CAWSVRTGAYEQYF
TRBJ2-7	TRBV19	CASSKPTSYEQYF
TRBJ2-1	TRBV5-1	CASSVGGTQNEQFF
TRBJ2-3	TRBV7-2	CASSLKGGRGTDTQYF
TRBJ1-5	TRBV3-1	CASSQSDYQPQHF
TRBJ2-1	TRBV28	CASRILAGGNEQFF